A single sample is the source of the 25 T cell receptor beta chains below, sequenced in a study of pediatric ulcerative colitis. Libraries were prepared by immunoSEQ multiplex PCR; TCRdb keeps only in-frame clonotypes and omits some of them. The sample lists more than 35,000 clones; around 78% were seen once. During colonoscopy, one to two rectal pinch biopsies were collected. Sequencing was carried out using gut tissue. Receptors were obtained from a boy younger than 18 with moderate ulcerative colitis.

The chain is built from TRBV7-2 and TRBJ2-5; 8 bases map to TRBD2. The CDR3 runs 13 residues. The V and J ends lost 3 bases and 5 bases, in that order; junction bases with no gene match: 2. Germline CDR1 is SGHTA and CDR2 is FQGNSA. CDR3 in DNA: TGTGCCAGCAGCTTCCGGGAGGGGGAGACCCAGTACTTC. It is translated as CASSFREGETQYF.

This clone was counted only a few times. As DNA, the CDR3 is TGTGCCAGCTCGTCGTGGGCAGCCGATGGCTACACCTTC. Amino acid sequence: CASSSWAADGYTF. This chain uses TRBV11-2 with TRBJ1-2; D is unclear. Germline V gene lookup returns CDR1 SGHAT and CDR2 FQNNGV. The V end lost 8 bases, the J end lost 6 bases, and 16 bases lay between the germline ends. The CDR3 is made up of 13 amino acids.

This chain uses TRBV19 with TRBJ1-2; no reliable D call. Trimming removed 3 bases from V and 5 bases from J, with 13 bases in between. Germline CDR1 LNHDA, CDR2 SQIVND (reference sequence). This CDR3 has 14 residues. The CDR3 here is CASSISYLDYGYTF. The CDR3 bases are TGTGCCAGTAGTATCTCCTATCTTGATTATGGCTACACCTTC. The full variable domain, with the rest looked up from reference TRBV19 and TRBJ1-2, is DGGITQSPKYLFRKEGQNVTLSCEQNLNHDAMYWYRQDPGQGLRLIYYSQIVNDFQKGDIAEGYSVSREKKESFPLTVTSAQKNPTAFYLCASSISYLDYGYTFGSGTRLTVV.

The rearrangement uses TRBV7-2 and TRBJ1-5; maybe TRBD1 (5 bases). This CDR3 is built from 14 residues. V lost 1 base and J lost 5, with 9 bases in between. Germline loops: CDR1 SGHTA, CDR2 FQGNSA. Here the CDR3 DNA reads TGTGCCAGCAGCTTAGTCACGGGGGATCAGCCCCAGCATTTT. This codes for CASSLVTGDQPQHF. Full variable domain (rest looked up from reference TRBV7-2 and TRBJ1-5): GAGVSQSPSNKVTEKGKDVELRCDPISGHTALYWYRQSLGQGLEFLIYFQGNSAPDKSGLPSDRFSAERTGGSVSTLTIQRTQQEDSAVYLCASSLVTGDQPQHFGDGTRLSIL.

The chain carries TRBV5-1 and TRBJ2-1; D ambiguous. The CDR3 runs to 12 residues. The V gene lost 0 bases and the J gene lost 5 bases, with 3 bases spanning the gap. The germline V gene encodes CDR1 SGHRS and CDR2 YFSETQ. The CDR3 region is CASSLGHNEQFF. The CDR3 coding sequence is TGCGCCAGCAGCTTGGGGCACAATGAGCAGTTCTTC.

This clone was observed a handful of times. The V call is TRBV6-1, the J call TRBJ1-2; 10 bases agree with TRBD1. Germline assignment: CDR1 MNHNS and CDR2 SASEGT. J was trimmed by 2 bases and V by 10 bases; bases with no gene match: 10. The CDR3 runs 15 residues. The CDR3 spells CATPRPGQGNYGYTF. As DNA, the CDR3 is TGTGCCACCCCTAGACCGGGACAGGGGAACTATGGCTACACCTTC.

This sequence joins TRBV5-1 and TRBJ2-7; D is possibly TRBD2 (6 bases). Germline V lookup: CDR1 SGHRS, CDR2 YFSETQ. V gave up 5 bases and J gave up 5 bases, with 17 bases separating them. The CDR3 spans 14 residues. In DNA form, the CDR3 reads TGCGCCAGCAGGGGGGGACCGATTTCCAACGAGCAGTACTTC. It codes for CASRGGPISNEQYF.

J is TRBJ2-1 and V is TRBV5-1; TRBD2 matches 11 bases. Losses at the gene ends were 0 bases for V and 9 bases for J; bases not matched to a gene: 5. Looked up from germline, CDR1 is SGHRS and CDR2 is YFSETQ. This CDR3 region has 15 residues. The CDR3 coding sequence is TGCGCCAGCAGCTTGGATAGCGGGAGGGGGAGTGAGCAGTTCTTC. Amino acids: CASSLDSGRGSEQFF.

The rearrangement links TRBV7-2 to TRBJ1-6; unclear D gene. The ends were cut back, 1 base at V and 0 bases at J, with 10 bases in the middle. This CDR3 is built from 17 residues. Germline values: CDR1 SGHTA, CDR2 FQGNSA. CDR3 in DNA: TGTGCCAGCAGCTTAGAGGGCCTGAGCTCCTATAATTCACCCCTCCACTTT. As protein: CASSLEGLSSYNSPLHF.

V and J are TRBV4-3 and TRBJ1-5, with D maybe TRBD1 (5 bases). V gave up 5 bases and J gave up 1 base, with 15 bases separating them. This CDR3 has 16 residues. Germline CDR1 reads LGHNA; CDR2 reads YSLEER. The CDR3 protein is CASSLGTDGSNQPQHF. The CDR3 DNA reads TGCGCCAGCAGCTTAGGGACGGACGGGAGCAATCAGCCCCAGCATTTT.

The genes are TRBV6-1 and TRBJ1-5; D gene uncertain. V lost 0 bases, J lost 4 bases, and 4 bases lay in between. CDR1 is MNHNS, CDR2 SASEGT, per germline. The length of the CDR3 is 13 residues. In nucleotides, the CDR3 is TGTGCCAGCAGTGAAGCGGAGAATCAGCCCCAGCATTTT. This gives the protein CASSEAENQPQHF.

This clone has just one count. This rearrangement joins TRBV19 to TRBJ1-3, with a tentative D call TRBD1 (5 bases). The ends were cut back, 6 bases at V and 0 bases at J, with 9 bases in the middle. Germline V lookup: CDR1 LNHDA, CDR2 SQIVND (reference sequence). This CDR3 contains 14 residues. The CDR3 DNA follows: TGTGCCAGTAGCATTGGGGCCTCTGGAAACACCATATATTTT. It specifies CASSIGASGNTIYF.

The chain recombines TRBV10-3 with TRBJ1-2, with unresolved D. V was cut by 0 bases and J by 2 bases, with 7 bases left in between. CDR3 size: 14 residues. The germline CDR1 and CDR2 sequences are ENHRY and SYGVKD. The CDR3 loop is CAISESPVNYGYTF. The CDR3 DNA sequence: TGTGCCATCAGTGAGTCGCCGGTAAACTATGGCTACACCTTC.

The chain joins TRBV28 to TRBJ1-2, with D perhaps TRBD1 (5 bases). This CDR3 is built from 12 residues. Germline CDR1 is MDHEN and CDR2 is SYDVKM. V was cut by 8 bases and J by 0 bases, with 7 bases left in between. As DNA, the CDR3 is TGTGCCAGCGGGACTTCTAACTATGGCTACACCTTC. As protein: CASGTSNYGYTF.

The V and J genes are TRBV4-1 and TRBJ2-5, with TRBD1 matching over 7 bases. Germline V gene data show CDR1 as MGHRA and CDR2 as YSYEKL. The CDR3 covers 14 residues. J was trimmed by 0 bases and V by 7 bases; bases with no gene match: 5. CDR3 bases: TGCGCCAGCACTCCGGGACAGAACCAAGAGACCCAGTACTTC. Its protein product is CASTPGQNQETQYF.

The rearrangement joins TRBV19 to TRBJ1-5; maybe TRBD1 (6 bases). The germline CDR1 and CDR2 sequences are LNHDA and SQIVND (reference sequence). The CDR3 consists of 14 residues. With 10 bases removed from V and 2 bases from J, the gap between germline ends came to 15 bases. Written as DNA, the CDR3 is TGTGCCATCTCAACCGCAGGGGGCAATCAGCCCCAGCATTTT. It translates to CAISTAGGNQPQHF.

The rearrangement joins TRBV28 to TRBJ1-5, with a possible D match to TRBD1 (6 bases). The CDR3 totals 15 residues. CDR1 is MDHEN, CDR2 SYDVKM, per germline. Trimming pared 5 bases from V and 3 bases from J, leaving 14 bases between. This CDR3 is CASSRVGGLNQPQHF. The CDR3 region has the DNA TGTGCCAGCAGTAGGGTCGGGGGGCTCAATCAGCCCCAGCATTTT.

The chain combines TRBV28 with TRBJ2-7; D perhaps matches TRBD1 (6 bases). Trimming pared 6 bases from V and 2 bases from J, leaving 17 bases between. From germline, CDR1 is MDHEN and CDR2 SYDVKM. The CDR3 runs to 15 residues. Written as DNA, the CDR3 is TGTGCCAGCAGCCCCACGAGGACAGCTGCCTACGAGCAGTACTTC. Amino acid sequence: CASSPTRTAAYEQYF.

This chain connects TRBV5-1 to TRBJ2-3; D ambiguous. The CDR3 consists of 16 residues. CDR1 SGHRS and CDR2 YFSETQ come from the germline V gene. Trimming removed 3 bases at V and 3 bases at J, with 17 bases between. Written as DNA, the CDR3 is TGCGCCAGCAGCTCCCCGCAAACCATGGGGACAGATACGCAGTATTTT. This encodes CASSSPQTMGTDTQYF.

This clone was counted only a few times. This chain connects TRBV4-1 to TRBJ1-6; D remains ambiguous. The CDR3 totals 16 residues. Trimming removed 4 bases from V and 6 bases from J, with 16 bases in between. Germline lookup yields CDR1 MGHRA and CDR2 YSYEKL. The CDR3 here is CASSPGTGWGNSPLHF. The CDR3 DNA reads TGCGCCAGCAGCCCTGGAACGGGCTGGGGTAATTCACCCCTCCACTTT.

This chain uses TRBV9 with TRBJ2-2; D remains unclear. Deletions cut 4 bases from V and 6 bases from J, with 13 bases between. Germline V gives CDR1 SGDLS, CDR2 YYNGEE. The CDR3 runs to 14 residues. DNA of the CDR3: TGTGCCAGCAGCCCCAATAGTGAGGCCGGGGAGCTGTTTTTT. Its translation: CASSPNSEAGELFF.

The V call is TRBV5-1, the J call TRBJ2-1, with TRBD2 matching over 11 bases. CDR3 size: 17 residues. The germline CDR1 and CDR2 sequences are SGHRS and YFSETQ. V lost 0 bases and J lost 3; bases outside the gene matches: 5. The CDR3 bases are TGCGCCAGCAGCTTGGGACTAGCGGGGAAGGGCTACAATGAGCAGTTCTTC. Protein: CASSLGLAGKGYNEQFF.

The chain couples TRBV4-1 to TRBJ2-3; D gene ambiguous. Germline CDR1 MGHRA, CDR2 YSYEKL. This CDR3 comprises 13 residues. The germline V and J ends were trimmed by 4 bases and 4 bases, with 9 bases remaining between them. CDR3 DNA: TGCGCCAGCAGCCGGGTCCCGCCAGATACGCAGTATTTT. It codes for CASSRVPPDTQYF.

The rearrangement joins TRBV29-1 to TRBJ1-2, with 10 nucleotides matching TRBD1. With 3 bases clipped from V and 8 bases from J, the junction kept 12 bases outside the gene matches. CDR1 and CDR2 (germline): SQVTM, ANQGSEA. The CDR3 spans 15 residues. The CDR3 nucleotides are TGCAGCGTTGAGACAGGGGGCAAGAAGGTTTTAGGCTACACCTTC. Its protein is CSVETGGKKVLGYTF.

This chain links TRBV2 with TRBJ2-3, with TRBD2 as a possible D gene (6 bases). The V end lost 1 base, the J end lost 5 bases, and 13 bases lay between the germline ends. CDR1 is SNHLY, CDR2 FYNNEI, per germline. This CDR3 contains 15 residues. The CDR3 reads CASSEDRTKLDTQYF. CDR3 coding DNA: TGTGCCAGCAGTGAAGACAGGACTAAACTAGATACGCAGTATTTT.